This T cell receptor beta chain was documented in a study of tumor-infiltrating lymphocytes in localized non-small cell lung cancer. Study at large: Resected tumor was paired with non-adjacent uninvolved lung from the same patient. Overall study findings and caveats: Tumor T-cell fraction from TCR sequencing was not associated with recurrence-free survival (p = 0.61).

Sequencing used immunoSEQ multiplex PCR; TCRdb keeps in-frame clones, though not all of them. The table records 15,000 to 20,000 clones, over 70% of them present only once. Trimming took off 6 bases at V and 0 bases at J, with 5 bases between the two ends. This CDR3 has 13 residues. The germline CDR1 and CDR2 sequences are ENHRY and SYGVKD. For this clone: Its cognate antigen is unknown.

This receptor was taken from a human donor with non-small cell lung cancer. The chain combines TRBV10-3 with TRBJ2-2, with D hard to call. Source material: lung tumor tissue. The CDR3 DNA sequence: TGTGCCATCAGCGCGTCGAACACCGGGGAGCTGTTTTTT. It is translated as CAISASNTGELFF.